Sequencing of this T cell receptor (beta chain) was carried out in a study of shared clonotypes between healthy human individuals. About the research overall: There were three CD4 naive, three CD4 memory, two CD8 naive and one CD8 memory plates per donor. Points from the study as a whole: Naive subsets typically showed greater estimated richness than memory subsets. Lower generation probabilities were found for non-shared clonotypes than for those shared by all four donors.

After removal of 1 base from V and 6 bases from J, the junction contained 12 bases not matched to a gene. The V gene's germline CDR1 is SGDLS and CDR2 YYNGEE. CDR3 size: 17 residues. DNA at about 210 ng, about 30,000 T cell genomes, went into sorted-subset replicate PCRs. Sequenced by immunoSEQ multiplex PCR; TCRdb stores in-frame clones only, minus some. The data show some 680,000 clones, more than 70% seen once. Many counts were recorded for this clone. Antigen unknown. The sequenced sample was memory CD4+ T cells sorted from blood. Described subset: CD45RA-negative fraction. The sequence derives from a woman aged 25-40 years in good health. The chain couples TRBV9 to TRBJ2-1; 8 bases are shared with TRBD2. In DNA, the CDR3 is TGTGCCAGCAGCGTAACTAGCGGCCCCTCGGGAGTCAATGAGCAGTTCTTC. Protein sequence: CASSVTSGPSGVNEQFF.